This T cell receptor (beta chain) is from a study of Graves' ophthalmopathy and Graves' hyperthyroidism (dated by TCRdb to 2016 to 2019). Notes on the research overall: Peripheral blood was collected at initial diagnosis, prior to any treatment. To tell Graves' ophthalmopathy apart from Graves' hyperthyroidism, and to predict which patients would progress to ophthalmopathy, the study relied on TCR beta repertoire signatures. In total, under 150 blood samples were TCR-sequenced: 43 ophthalmopathy, under 80 hyperthyroidism and approximately 17 hyperthyroidism-to-ophthalmopathy patients. A discovery set of 100 patients (43 ophthalmopathy, fewer than 60 stable hyperthyroidism) was enrolled to explore V-J signatures distinguishing ophthalmopathy from hyperthyroidism. An independent validation cohort was composed of around 19 hyperthyroidism patients and about 16 patients who later progressed from hyperthyroidism to ophthalmopathy. T-cell repertoires of thyroid tissue and blood were compared in over 5 hyperthyroidism patients. Following sampling, methimazole starting at 30 mg daily was administered to hyperthyroidism patients, and high-dose intravenous methylprednisolone was administered to ophthalmopathy patients. For training and testing, the 95 to 100 patients in the discovery cohort were randomly divided in a 7:3 ratio. Overall results and qualifications from the work: Sample size was not statistically predetermined, and group allocation was not concealed from the investigators. Most expanded thyroid clonotypes with a frequency above 0.001 also appeared in blood, which suggests that blood repertoires may reflect the immune response in the thyroid. In validation, the model predicted ophthalmopathy progression with more than 70% sensitivity and approximately 75% specificity; roughly 12 predicted patients were CT-confirmed with GO in a median of 6.5 months. In cross-validation, the 13-signature model distinguished ophthalmopathy from stable hyperthyroidism with nearly 90% sensitivity and 81% to 83% specificity, and in the test set the corresponding values were roughly 80% and 76%.

A distance of 4 bases separates the germline ends of V and J, which lose 4 bases and 6 bases respectively. CDR1 and CDR2 were assigned from the germline V gene as SNHLY and FYNNEI. The CDR3 covers 10 residues, taking in both the cysteine and the phenylalanine. Here the CDR3 DNA is all that survives: 30 bases in frame from base 1. For repertoire sequencing, the TCR beta CDR3 regions were amplified from RNA transcripts. The first round of RT-PCR was done with HTBI primers and the Qiagen OneStep RT-PCR kit, and was followed by a second round of multiplex PCR, then size selection and purification. The libraries underwent paired-end sequencing with 100 bp reads on an Illumina HiSeq2000. Concerning the study's data processing: Reads were processed with SOAPnuke, discarding reads with adapters, uncalled bases, mean Phred below 15, or no exact constant-primer or identifier match. COPE v1.2.5 was used to merge the high-quality paired reads. Unique nucleotide sequences were defined as clonotypes and aligned to IMGT TRB V, D and J references using MiTCR v1.1. The analysis was limited to V-J combinations with a frequency above 0.0001, which together covered around 99% of the repertoires. For each V-J combination, a TCR clonal expansion and chaos score was defined as the ratio of F50 clonal expansion to chaos observed in the TCRdist matrix. Welch's t-statistics and random forest were used to narrow the features down to more than 10 V-J combinations, which were then fed into a naive Bayes classifier. The Morisita-Horn index was used to measure how similar the thyroid and blood repertoires were. The public reads were run again by TCRdb, first through fastp at Q25 and then through MiXCR, and only productive beta chains were kept. Rows matching on CDR3 protein sequence are summarized as one entry with the most common DNA and genes. TCRdb's processing, not the authors' own work, is the source of the V and J calls. This sample is represented by 200,000 to 250,000 distinct CDR3 sequences; roughly a fifth of them were singletons. Roughly 44% of the sample comes from the top ten.

This clonotype was detected many times. Its antigen specificity is not known. No qualities accompany the bases; no much larger clone lies one base away. Ophthalmopathy patients were characterized by moderately to severely active disease, a Clinical Activity Score of at least 3, a NOSPECS grade of at least 4, and a disease duration under 3 months. Patients with other autoimmune diseases, uncontrolled infections, pregnancy or lactation were excluded from the study. Diagnosis relied on clinical symptoms, serum thyroxine, TRAb, thyroid ultrasound and orbital computed tomography. Using Ficoll-Paque density gradient centrifugation, PBMCs were isolated from about 9.4 ml of fresh peripheral blood. Total RNA was extracted with Trizol reagent and quality-checked on an Agilent 2100 Bioanalyzer.

The chain couples TRBV2 to TRBJ2-7; no D gene can be assigned with confidence. Sequenced sample: peripheral blood. The TCR comes from a woman in her forties or fifties with Graves' ophthalmopathy. Donor details come from another sample of the same person, matched by shared clones. Here the CDR3 is given as CASSGLEQYF. In nucleotides, the sequence is TGTGCCAGCAGTGGACTCGAGCAGTACTTC.